The 11 T cell receptor beta chains in this list originate from one sample, sequenced in a study of OX40 agonist ivuxolimab in advanced cancers. TCRdb's copy holds only in-frame clones and misses some; the assay was immunoSEQ multiplex PCR. The table has tens of thousands of clones, around 77% seen once. Sequenced here: CD4+ or CD8+ T cells sorted from blood, sampled in a trial of the OX40 agonist ivuxolimab. These receptors originate from an adult with an advanced solid tumor such as melanoma, head and neck, liver or kidney cancer.

The CDR3 reads CASSSPNSNQPQHF. CDR3 in DNA: TGTGCCAGCAGCAGTCCGAATAGCAATCAGCCCCAGCATTTT. The V and J genes are TRBV6-5 and TRBJ1-5; D is uncertain. V lost 6 bases and J lost 0, with 9 bases in between. CDR1 is MNHEY and CDR2 is SVGAGI in the germline V gene. This CDR3 is built from 14 residues.

Only a few counts were recorded for this clone. The chain couples TRBV28 to TRBJ2-1, with D hard to call. CDR3 length equals 12 residues. The germline V gene has CDR1 MDHEN and CDR2 SYDVKM. Trimming took off 5 bases at V and 12 bases at J, with 14 bases between the two ends. The CDR3 loop reads CASSAQEAAQFF. The CDR3 DNA follows: TGTGCCAGCAGTGCCCAAGAGGCCGCGCAGTTCTTC.

This chain joins TRBV28 and TRBJ1-3; D is perhaps TRBD1 (6 bases). V lost 5 bases, J lost 0 bases, and 26 bases lay in between. The CDR3 length is 20 residues. Per germline, CDR1 MDHEN and CDR2 SYDVKM. The CDR3 loop is CASSPLWGLRSINSGNTIYF. The CDR3 DNA reads as TGTGCCAGCAGTCCTCTGTGGGGGCTTCGGTCAATCAACTCTGGAAACACCATATATTTT.

The table lists this clone with a count of one. The CDR3 here is CASIDSHAYEQYF. CDR3 sequence (DNA): TGTGCCAGCATTGACTCACATGCCTACGAGCAGTACTTC. This rearrangement joins TRBV6-1 to TRBJ2-7; D call uncertain. Germline assignment: CDR1 MNHNS and CDR2 SASEGT. CDR3 length equals 13 residues. V was trimmed by 7 bases and J by 2 bases, leaving 12 bases between them.

The chain links TRBV2 to TRBJ2-2; D is perhaps TRBD1 (6 bases). The CDR3 extends over 15 amino acids. Germline CDR1 and CDR2: SNHLY and FYNNEI. Deletions cut 6 bases from V and 4 bases from J, with 15 bases between. DNA for the CDR3: TGTGCCAGCAGGGTGTGGAACAGGGCCACCGGGGAGCTGTTTTTT. It yields the protein CASRVWNRATGELFF. The whole variable domain, remainder taken from reference TRBV2 and TRBJ2-2, is EPEVTQTPSHQVTQMGQEVILRCVPISNHLYFYWYRQILGQKVEFLVSFYNNEISEKSEIFDDQFSVERPDGSNFTLKIRSTKLEDSAMYFCASRVWNRATGELFFGEGSRLTVL.

The chain joins TRBV11-2 to TRBJ1-2, with D uncertain. The length of the CDR3 is 13 residues. CDR1 and CDR2 (germline): SGHAT, FQNNGV. Trimming left V 3 bases short and J 7 bases short, with 12 bases between. The CDR3 coding sequence is TGTGCCAGCAGCTTCCATGAGGATTCTGGCTACACCTTC. Its protein is CASSFHEDSGYTF.

There are a few counts of this clone. This chain uses TRBV28 with TRBJ2-7, with 8 bases lining up with TRBD2. The CDR3 sequence is 13 residues long. The trim removed 5 bases at V and 2 bases at J, leaving 2 bases unmatched. From germline, CDR1 is MDHEN and CDR2 SYDVKM. The CDR3 is CASSSGSAYEQYF. In DNA form, the CDR3 reads TGTGCCAGCAGTAGCGGGAGCGCCTACGAGCAGTACTTC.

The rearrangement joins TRBV25-1 to TRBJ1-1; 9 bases are a match to TRBD1. The V and J ends lost 6 bases and 3 bases, in that order; junction bases with no gene match: 14. Germline V gene data show CDR1 as MGHDK and CDR2 as SYGVNS. The CDR3 consists of 17 residues. CDR3 sequence reads: CASRATPGQGQDTEAFF. CDR3 nucleotides: TGTGCCAGCAGAGCTACACCGGGACAGGGACAGGACACTGAAGCTTTCTTT.

With respect to this clone: The sample contains more than one DNA sequence encoding this CDR3. The rearrangement joins TRBV6-1 to TRBJ1-5, with 12 bases lining up with TRBD1. Trimming cost V 7 bases and J 5 bases; bases outside gene matches: 3. The CDR3 is made up of 14 amino acids. CDR1 is MNHNS and CDR2 is SASEGT in the germline V gene. CDR3 nucleotide sequence: TGTGCCAGCACCGGGACAGGGGGCTATCAGCCCCAGCATTTT. It encodes CASTGTGGYQPQHF.

The V gene is TRBV11-2, the J gene TRBJ1-4, with TRBD1 as a possible D gene (6 bases). CDR3 length: 16 amino acids. The ends were cut back, 3 bases at V and 0 bases at J, with 11 bases in the middle. Germline values: CDR1 SGHAT, CDR2 FQNNGV. The CDR3 nucleotides read TGTGCCAGCAGCTTGGGGAACAGGGCAACTAATGAAAAACTGTTTTTT. Encoded protein: CASSLGNRATNEKLFF.

V and J are TRBV5-1 and TRBJ2-5; the match to TRBD1 covers 10 bases. Germline V gene sequence: CDR1 SGHRS, CDR2 YFSETQ. CDR3 size: 15 residues. V shed 7 bases and J 5 bases; nucleotides not matched to a gene: 11. In nucleotides, the CDR3 is TGCGCCAGCCGTCGGACAGGGGGAATAGGGGAGACCCAGTACTTC. Encoded protein: CASRRTGGIGETQYF.